Sequencing of this TCR beta chain was carried out in a study of CD8+ T cells in alopecia areata. Findings and limits, study-wide: It was lesional scalp, especially alopecia totalis/universalis, that showed higher clonality than normal scalp.

Investigators isolated RNA and reverse transcribed it into cDNA to act as the sequencing template. Using immunoSEQ multiplex PCR, the repertoire was profiled, and TCRdb retains in-frame clones only, with some absent. Among approximately 150,000 clones, around 54% were seen once, and the ten largest hold under 5.5%. To note about this clone: Its antigen is still unknown.

Germline lookup yields CDR1 SGHRS and CDR2 YFSETQ. There are 12 residues in the CDR3. The ends were cut back, 4 bases at V and 7 bases at J, with 11 bases in the middle. The specimen sequenced was CD4+ T cells sorted from blood. This receptor was identified in a human donor in good health. The chain joins TRBV5-1 to TRBJ1-2; D is uncertain. In DNA form, the CDR3 reads TGCGCCAGCAGCCTGCCGGGCGGTGGCTACACCTTC. Amino acid sequence: CASSLPGGGYTF.